This T cell receptor beta chain was sequenced during a study of T cells after somatic rescue of genetic block (dated by TCRdb to about 2020). Background for the entire study: The study assessed how robust, over the long term, a T-cell system was when the system had developed through somatic rescue of a genetic block in T-cell development.

Inclusive of the bounding cysteine and phenylalanine, the CDR3 is 16 residues long. Only CDR3 DNA remains: 48 bases, in frame from the first base. V drops 2 bases and J drops 4 bases, leaving 15 bases in between. According to the germline V gene, CDR1 reads SGHTA and CDR2 reads FQGNSA. The protocol used for the library was the immunoSEQ multiplex PCR assay. TCRdb provides this immuneACCESS table in a form limited to in-frame rearrangements. Some clones are lacking; in checked studies, under half of them reflect an unresolved V gene, and why the rest are absent is not known. This sample holds about 88,000 clones; 70% to 90% were observed only once. The ten most abundant clones make up about 1.5% of the sample. A note on this clone: This receptor's antigen is unknown. No much larger clone exists at a distance of one base, and base qualities are not known.

This receptor chain uses TRBV7-2 and TRBJ1-3; the D gene cannot be named for sure. Sequencing used peripheral blood mononuclear cells (PBMCs). The TCR originated in a woman aged 18-29 years. The CDR3 loop reads CASSLLGMADGNTIYF. The nucleotide sequence reads as follows: TGTGCCAGCAGCTTATTGGGAATGGCAGACGGAAACACCATATATTTT.